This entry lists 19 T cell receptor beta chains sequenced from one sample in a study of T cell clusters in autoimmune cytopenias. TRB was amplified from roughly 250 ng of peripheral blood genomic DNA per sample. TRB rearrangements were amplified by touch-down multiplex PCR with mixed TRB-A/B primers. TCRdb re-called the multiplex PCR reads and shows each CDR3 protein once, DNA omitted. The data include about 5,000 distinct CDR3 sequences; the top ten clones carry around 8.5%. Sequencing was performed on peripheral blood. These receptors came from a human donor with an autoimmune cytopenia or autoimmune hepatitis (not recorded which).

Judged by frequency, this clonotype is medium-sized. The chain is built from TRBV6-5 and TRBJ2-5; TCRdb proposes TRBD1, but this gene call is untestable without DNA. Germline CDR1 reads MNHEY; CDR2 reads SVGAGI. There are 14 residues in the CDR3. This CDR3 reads CASSKNRAGETQYF.

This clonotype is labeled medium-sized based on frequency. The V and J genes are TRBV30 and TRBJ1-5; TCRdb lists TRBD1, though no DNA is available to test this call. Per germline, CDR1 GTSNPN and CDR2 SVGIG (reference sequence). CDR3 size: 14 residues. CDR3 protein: CACPPGTCNQPQHF.

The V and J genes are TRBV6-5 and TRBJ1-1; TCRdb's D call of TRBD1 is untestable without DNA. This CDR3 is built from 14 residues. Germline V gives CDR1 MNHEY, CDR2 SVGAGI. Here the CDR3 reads CASTMTGGNTEAFF.

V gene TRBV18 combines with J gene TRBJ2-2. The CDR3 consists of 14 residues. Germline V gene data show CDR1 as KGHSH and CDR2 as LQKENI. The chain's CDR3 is CATGKAQDTGELFF.

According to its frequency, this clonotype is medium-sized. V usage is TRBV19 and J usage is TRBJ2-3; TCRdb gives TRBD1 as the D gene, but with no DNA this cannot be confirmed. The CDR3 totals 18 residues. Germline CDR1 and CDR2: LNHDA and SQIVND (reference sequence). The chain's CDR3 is CASSGGQGATPSTDTQYF. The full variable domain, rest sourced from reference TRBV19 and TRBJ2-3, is DGGITQSPKYLFRKEGQNVTLSCEQNLNHDAMYWYRQDPGQGLRLIYYSQIVNDFQKGDIAEGYSVSREKKESFPLTVTSAQKNPTAFYLCASSGGQGATPSTDTQYFGPGTRLTVL.

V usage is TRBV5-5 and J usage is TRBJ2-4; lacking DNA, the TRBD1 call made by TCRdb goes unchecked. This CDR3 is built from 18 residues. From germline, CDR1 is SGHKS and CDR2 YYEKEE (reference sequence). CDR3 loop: CASSPGVWGYRERYIQYF. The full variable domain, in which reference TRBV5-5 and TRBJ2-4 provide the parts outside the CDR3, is DAGVTQSPTHLIKTRGQQVTLRCSPISGHKSVSWYQQVLGQGPQFIFQYYEKEERGRGNFPDRFSARQFPNYSSELNVNALLLGDSALYLCASSPGVWGYRERYIQYFGAGTRLSVL.

CDR3 residues: CASSLGLAGYEQYF. This chain connects TRBV7-6 to TRBJ2-7; TCRdb's D call of TRBD2 is untestable without DNA. The CDR3 has 14 residues. Per the germline V gene, CDR1 is SGHVS and CDR2 is FNYEAQ. Variable domain in full (rest from reference TRBV7-6 and TRBJ2-7): GAGVSQSPRYKVTKRGQDVALRCDPISGHVSLYWYRQALGQGPEFLTYFNYEAQQDKSGLPNDRFSAERPEGSISTLTIQRTEQRDSAMYRCASSLGLAGYEQYFGPGTRLTVT.

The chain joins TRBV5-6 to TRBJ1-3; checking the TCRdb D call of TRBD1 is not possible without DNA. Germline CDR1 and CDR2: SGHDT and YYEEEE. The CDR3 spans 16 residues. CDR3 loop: CASSLNRDRSGNTIYF. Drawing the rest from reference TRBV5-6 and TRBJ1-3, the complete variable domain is DAGVTQSPTHLIKTRGQQVTLRCSPKSGHDTVSWYQQALGQGPQFIFQYYEEEERQRGNFPDRFSGHQFPNYSSELNVNALLLGDSALYLCASSLNRDRSGNTIYFGEGSWLTVV.

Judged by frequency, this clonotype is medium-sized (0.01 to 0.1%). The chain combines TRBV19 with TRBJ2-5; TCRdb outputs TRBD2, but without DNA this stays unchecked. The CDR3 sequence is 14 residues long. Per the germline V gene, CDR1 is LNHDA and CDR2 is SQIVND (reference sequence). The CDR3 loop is CASSKLAGAETQYF.

CDR3 residues: CSTAGGGETGELFF. The chain links TRBV29-1 to TRBJ2-2; TCRdb reports TRBD1, a call that lacks DNA to check it against. The germline CDR1 and CDR2 sequences are SQVTM and ANQGSEA. The CDR3 is made up of 14 amino acids.

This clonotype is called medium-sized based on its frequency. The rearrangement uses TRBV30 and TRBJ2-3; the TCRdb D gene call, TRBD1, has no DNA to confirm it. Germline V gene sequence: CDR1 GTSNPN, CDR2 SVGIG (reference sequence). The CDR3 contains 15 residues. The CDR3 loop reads CAWSVGRGWGDTQYF. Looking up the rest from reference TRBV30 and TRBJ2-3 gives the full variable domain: SQTIHQWPATLVQPVGSPLSLECTVEGTSNPNLYWYRQAAGRGLQLLFYSVGIGQISSEVPQNLSASRPQDRQFILSSKKLLLSDSGFYLCAWSVGRGWGDTQYFGPGTRLTVL.

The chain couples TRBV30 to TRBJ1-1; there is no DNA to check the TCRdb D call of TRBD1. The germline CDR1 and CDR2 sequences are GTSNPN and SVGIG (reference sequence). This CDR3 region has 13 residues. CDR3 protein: CAWSPREGAKAFF. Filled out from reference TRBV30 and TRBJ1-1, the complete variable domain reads SQTIHQWPATLVQPVGSPLSLECTVEGTSNPNLYWYRQAAGRGLQLLFYSVGIGQISSEVPQNLSASRPQDRQFILSSKKLLLSDSGFYLCAWSPREGAKAFFGQGTRLTVV.

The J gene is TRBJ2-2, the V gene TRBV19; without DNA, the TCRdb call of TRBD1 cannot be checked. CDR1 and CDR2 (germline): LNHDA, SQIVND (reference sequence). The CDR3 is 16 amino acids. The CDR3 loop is CASSRQGTGYTGELFF.

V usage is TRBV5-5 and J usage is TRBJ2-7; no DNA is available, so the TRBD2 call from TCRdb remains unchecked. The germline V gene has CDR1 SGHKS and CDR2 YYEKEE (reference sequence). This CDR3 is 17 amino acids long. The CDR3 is CASRSGTSGSGGYEQYF.

The CDR3 sequence: CASSPRLDTYEQYF. The gene calls are TRBV7-6 and TRBJ2-7; TCRdb names TRBD2, which stays unverified in the absence of DNA. There are 14 residues in the CDR3. From germline, CDR1 is SGHVS and CDR2 FNYEAQ.

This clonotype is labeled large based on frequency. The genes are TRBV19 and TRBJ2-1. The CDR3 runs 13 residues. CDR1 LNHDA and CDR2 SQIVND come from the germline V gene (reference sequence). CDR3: CASSIGSPNEQFF.

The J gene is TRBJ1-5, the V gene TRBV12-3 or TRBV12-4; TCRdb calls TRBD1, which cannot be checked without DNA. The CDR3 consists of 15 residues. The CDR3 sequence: CASSRATGSNQPQHF.

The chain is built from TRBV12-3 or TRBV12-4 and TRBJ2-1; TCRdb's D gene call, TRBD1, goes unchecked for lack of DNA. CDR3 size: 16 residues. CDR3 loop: CASSSHTGRRNNEQFF.

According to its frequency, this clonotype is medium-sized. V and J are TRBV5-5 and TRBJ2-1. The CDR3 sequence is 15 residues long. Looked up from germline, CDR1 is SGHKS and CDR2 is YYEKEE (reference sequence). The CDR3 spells CASSLDGDSYNEQFF. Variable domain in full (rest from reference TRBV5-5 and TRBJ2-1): DAGVTQSPTHLIKTRGQQVTLRCSPISGHKSVSWYQQVLGQGPQFIFQYYEKEERGRGNFPDRFSARQFPNYSSELNVNALLLGDSALYLCASSLDGDSYNEQFFGPGTRLTVL.